A single sample gave rise to the 19 T cell receptor beta chains below, sequenced in a study of OX40 agonist ivuxolimab in advanced cancers. This table comes from immunoSEQ multiplex PCR, and its TCRdb copy is limited to in-frame clones, with some not included. The sample lists 42,000 or so clones, roughly nine tenths seen once, with 4.5% to 5% in the top ten. Sample: CD4+ or CD8+ T cells sorted from blood, taken in a trial of the OX40 agonist ivuxolimab. The receptors originated from an adult with an advanced solid tumor such as melanoma, head and neck, liver or kidney cancer.

The J gene is TRBJ1-1, the V gene TRBV6-1; a weak D match, TRBD1 (6 bases). This CDR3 is 14 amino acids long. CDR1 is MNHNS and CDR2 is SASEGT in the germline V gene. V was pared by 7 bases and J by 1 base, with 13 bases between. The CDR3, as DNA: TGTGCCAGCATTGTGGGGGGCGCGAACACTGAAGCTTTCTTT. It specifies CASIVGGANTEAFF.

The chain links TRBV29-1 to TRBJ2-7; TRBD1 agrees at 7 bases. The CDR3 contains 12 residues. The germline V gene has CDR1 SQVTM and CDR2 ANQGSEA. The ends lost 7 bases at V and 0 bases at J; junction bases unmatched: 3. CDR3 sequence: CSAGTASYEQYF. CDR3 bases: TGCAGCGCCGGGACAGCCTCCTACGAGCAGTACTTC.

V is TRBV21-1 and J is TRBJ2-1; TRBD2 is the table's D call and was not checked against the DNA. TRBV21-1 is assigned pseudogene status. The CDR3 consists of 14 residues. In DNA form, the CDR3 reads TGTGCCAGCAAACGGGAGAAATCCTACAATGAGCAGTTCTTC. Protein: CASKREKSYNEQFF.

The chain employs TRBV19 and TRBJ1-2; D gene ambiguous. The CDR3 contains 15 residues. Germline values: CDR1 LNHDA, CDR2 SQIVND (reference sequence). V gave up 6 bases and J gave up 1 base, with 15 bases separating them. Written as DNA, the CDR3 is TGTGCCAGTAGGCCCACCGCCAAGAATAACTATGGCTACACCTTC. Translated, it gives CASRPTAKNNYGYTF. The variable domain in full, with the rest retrieved from reference TRBV19 and TRBJ1-2, is DGGITQSPKYLFRKEGQNVTLSCEQNLNHDAMYWYRQDPGQGLRLIYYSQIVNDFQKGDIAEGYSVSREKKESFPLTVTSAQKNPTAFYLCASRPTAKNNYGYTFGSGTRLTVV.

The chain recombines TRBV19 with TRBJ1-1, with D perhaps TRBD1 (5 bases). This CDR3 contains 14 residues. V dropped 6 bases and J dropped 4 bases, with 15 bases sitting between them. Germline V gene sequence: CDR1 LNHDA, CDR2 SQIVND (reference sequence). The CDR3 DNA is TGTGCCAGTAGGAACCGAGGGGCCGGCACTGAAGCTTTCTTT. Translation gives CASRNRGAGTEAFF.

The rearrangement joins TRBV28 to TRBJ2-1; the match to TRBD2 covers 15 bases. CDR3 length equals 14 residues. Germline assignment: CDR1 MDHEN and CDR2 SYDVKM. The V segment lost 7 bases and the J segment 16 bases; nucleotides outside the gene matches: 11. The DNA for the CDR3 is TGTGCCAGCACTATAGCGGGACTAGCGGGAGGCGGTTTCTTC. As protein: CASTIAGLAGGGFF.

This rearrangement joins TRBV11-2 to TRBJ1-6; D ambiguous. The CDR3 is 14 residues long. Germline V lookup: CDR1 SGHAT, CDR2 FQNNGV. V was pared by 1 base and J by 11 bases, with 12 bases between. The CDR3 here is CASSLGPSQPPLHF. DNA of the CDR3: TGTGCCAGCAGCTTAGGTCCGAGTCAGCCACCCCTCCACTTT.

V and J are TRBV29-1 and TRBJ2-7; the D is unclear. V lost 6 bases and J 4 bases, leaving 7 bases between the germline ends. CDR3 length: 10 amino acids. Germline CDR1 reads SQVTM; CDR2 reads ANQGSEA. The CDR3 is CSVRQYEQYF. As DNA, the CDR3 is TGCAGCGTCCGACAATACGAGCAGTACTTC.

The chain is built from TRBV6-5 and TRBJ1-2; 7 nucleotides match TRBD1. The V segment lost 4 bases and the J segment 8 bases; nucleotides outside the gene matches: 7. This CDR3 comprises 13 residues. The germline V gene has CDR1 MNHEY and CDR2 SVGAGI. The CDR3 protein is CASSSTGDRGYTF. The CDR3 DNA is TGTGCCAGCAGTTCAACAGGGGACCGGGGCTACACCTTC.

By sample share, this clone is medium-sized. The V and J genes are TRBV5-1 and TRBJ2-3; unclear D gene. The V gene lost 1 base and the J gene lost 4 bases, with 13 bases spanning the gap. The CDR3 is 15 residues long. Germline CDR1 reads SGHRS; CDR2 reads YFSETQ. Written as DNA, the CDR3 is TGCGCCAGCAGCTTGCGAGGTGATGGGGCAGATACGCAGTATTTT. Its protein is CASSLRGDGADTQYF.

This chain uses TRBV28 with TRBJ2-5; D ambiguous. Trimming cost V 3 bases and J 5 bases, with 4 bases left between them. This CDR3 has 11 residues. Germline CDR1 is MDHEN and CDR2 is SYDVKM. The CDR3 coding sequence is TGTGCCAGCAGTTTCAGGGAGACCCAGTACTTC. Translation: CASSFRETQYF.

The V call is TRBV19, the J call TRBJ1-5; a weak D match, TRBD1 (6 bases). Germline assignment: CDR1 LNHDA and CDR2 SQIVND (reference sequence). The germline V and J ends were trimmed by 10 bases and 6 bases, with 13 bases remaining between them. The CDR3 is 12 residues long. The chain's CDR3 is CAIGGQFQPQHF. In DNA form, the CDR3 reads TGTGCCATCGGCGGACAGTTTCAGCCCCAGCATTTT.

The chain has TRBV27 and TRBJ1-5, with D unclear. This CDR3 has 11 residues. Germline V gives CDR1 MNHEY, CDR2 SMNVEV (reference sequence). V lost 4 bases and J 6 bases, leaving 4 bases between the germline ends. CDR3 sequence (DNA): TGTGCCAGCAGTTGGGGTCAGCCCCAGCATTTT. Residues: CASSWGQPQHF.

The chain recombines TRBV25-1 with TRBJ2-1; 8 bases line up with TRBD1. J was trimmed by 4 bases and V by 3 bases; bases with no gene match: 11. The CDR3 is 17 amino acids. Germline V lookup: CDR1 MGHDK, CDR2 SYGVNS. The CDR3, as DNA: TGTGCCAGCAGTGAGTTTGGCGGGGACAGGAAGTACAATGAGCAGTTCTTC. The encoded protein is CASSEFGGDRKYNEQFF.

CDR3 loop: CASSLVGLFANTGELFF. Here the CDR3 DNA reads TGTGCCAGCAGCTTAGTAGGGCTGTTCGCGAACACCGGGGAGCTGTTTTTT. V usage is TRBV7-8 and J usage is TRBJ2-2; D is unresolved. Germline values: CDR1 SGHVS, CDR2 FQNEAQ. There are 17 residues in the CDR3. Trimming took 1 base from V and 0 from J, leaving 12 bases between them.

This clone has more than one count but fewer than ten. This sequence joins TRBV6-5 and TRBJ1-2; D is undetermined. V lost 1 base to trimming and J lost 6 bases, with 18 bases between them. The CDR3 is 16 residues long. The germline gives CDR1 MNHEY, CDR2 SVGAGI. The CDR3 DNA reads as TGTGCCAGCAGTTACTACCGCGGGCCGTATGGGCATGGCTACACCTTC. It yields the protein CASSYYRGPYGHGYTF.

This rearrangement joins TRBV19 to TRBJ2-2; D is unresolved. CDR1 is LNHDA and CDR2 is SQIVND in the germline V gene (reference sequence). The V end lost 7 bases, the J end lost 0 bases, and 9 bases lay between the germline ends. CDR3 length: 14 residues. In DNA, the CDR3 is TGTGCCAGTATACGTGGGACGAACACCGGGGAGCTGTTTTTT. Translation gives CASIRGTNTGELFF.

V usage is TRBV5-6 and J usage is TRBJ1-1, with D maybe TRBD1 (5 bases). This CDR3 is built from 14 residues. Germline assignment: CDR1 SGHDT and CDR2 YYEEEE. Trimming took off 0 bases at V and 4 bases at J, with 10 bases between the two ends. CDR3 nucleotides: TGTGCCAGCAGCTTGGCAGGGATCCCCACTGAAGCTTTCTTT. It is translated as CASSLAGIPTEAFF.

The chain has TRBV7-9 and TRBJ2-2; no definite D call. The CDR3 totals 14 residues. Germline V gene data show CDR1 as SEHNR and CDR2 as FQNEAQ (reference sequence). V was shortened by 4 bases and J by 1 base, with 7 bases between the two germline ends. The CDR3 DNA follows: TGTGCCAGCAGCTCTGGCGTGAACACCGGGGAGCTGTTTTTT. Translation gives CASSSGVNTGELFF.